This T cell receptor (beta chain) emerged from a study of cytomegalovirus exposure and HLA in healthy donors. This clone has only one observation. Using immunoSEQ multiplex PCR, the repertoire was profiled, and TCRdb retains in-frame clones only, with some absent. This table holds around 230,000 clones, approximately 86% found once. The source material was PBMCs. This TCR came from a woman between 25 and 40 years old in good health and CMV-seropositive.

CDR3: CASREPGSYNEQFF. Here the CDR3 DNA reads TGTGCCAGCAGGGAACCGGGTTCCTACAATGAGCAGTTCTTC. The rearrangement uses TRBV6-1 and TRBJ2-1; D remains unclear. The CDR3 has 14 residues. Germline V CDR1 and CDR2: MNHNS, SASEGT. The germline V and J ends were trimmed by 6 bases and 1 base, with 10 bases remaining between them.